One and the same sample provided the 32 T cell receptor beta chains below, sequenced in a study of blood T cell repertoires in COVID-19. TCRdb keeps only in-frame clones here, not all; method: immunoSEQ multiplex PCR. The table shows about 190,000 clones, with 65% to 85% occurring only once. Sequenced material: PBMCs or T cells enriched from blood (not recorded which). All receptors derive from a woman aged 30 to 39 who had recovered from COVID-19.

This chain uses TRBV6-5 with TRBJ1-2, with D possibly being TRBD1 (5 bases). The ends were cut back, 6 bases at V and 1 base at J, with 12 bases in the middle. Germline V gene lookup returns CDR1 MNHEY and CDR2 SVGAGI. This CDR3 contains 14 residues. The CDR3 DNA sequence: TGTGCCAGCAGCCCCCGACAGAGTAACTATGGCTACACCTTC. Protein product: CASSPRQSNYGYTF.

This clone came up once. The rearrangement joins TRBV28 to TRBJ1-5; 8 positions match TRBD1. Per the germline V gene, CDR1 is MDHEN and CDR2 is SYDVKM. Trimming at V came to 6 bases and at J to 5 bases, leaving 9 bases not matched to a gene. The CDR3 runs to 15 residues. CDR3 in amino acids: CASSGDRGRDQPQHF. CDR3 DNA sequence: TGTGCCAGCAGCGGCGACAGGGGCAGGGATCAGCCCCAGCATTTT.

This clone was recorded only once. This chain joins TRBV6-4 and TRBJ2-5; 9 nucleotides line up with TRBD2. The CDR3 has 17 residues. The germline V gene has CDR1 MRHNA and CDR2 SNTAGT. V was pared by 6 bases and J by 4 bases, with 15 bases of the junction left unmatched. The CDR3, as DNA: TGTGCCAGCAGACCGGGACTAGCTTTCGGTGGGGGAGAGACCCAGTACTTC. Its translation: CASRPGLAFGGGETQYF.

The chain joins TRBV18 to TRBJ2-3, with 8 nucleotides matching TRBD2. The CDR3 length is 14 residues. Trimming at V came to 2 bases and at J to 9 bases, leaving 7 bases not matched to a gene. Germline CDR1 reads KGHSH; CDR2 reads LQKENI. The CDR3 sequence: CASSPTSGGVTQYF. DNA of the CDR3: TGTGCCAGCTCACCAACAAGCGGGGGTGTGACGCAGTATTTT.

The J gene is TRBJ1-2, the V gene TRBV19; 8 nucleotides align to TRBD1. Trimming cost V 2 bases and J 1 base; bases outside gene matches: 9. Germline lookup yields CDR1 LNHDA and CDR2 SQIVND (reference sequence). The CDR3 totals 17 residues. The CDR3 spells CASSINFGTGVNYGYTF. CDR3 nucleotide sequence: TGTGCCAGTAGTATAAACTTCGGGACAGGAGTTAACTATGGCTACACCTTC.

The chain recombines TRBV24-1 with TRBJ2-7; TRBD2 matches at 7 bases. J was trimmed by 0 bases and V by 4 bases; bases with no gene match: 8. Germline V gene lookup returns CDR1 KGHDR and CDR2 SFDVKD. The CDR3 is 16 amino acids. As DNA, the CDR3 is TGTGCCACCAGTGACCCTTGGGGGGGTAGCTCCTACGAGCAGTACGTC. Protein product: CATSDPWGGSSYEQYV.

The V call is TRBV25-1, the J call TRBJ2-5; 7 bases match TRBD2. There are 16 residues in the CDR3. Germline CDR1 is MGHDK and CDR2 is SYGVNS. V shed 2 bases, J shed 2 bases, and the junction held 8 bases outside the gene matches. CDR3 sequence (DNA): TGTGCCAGCAGTGAAACGATAGCGGGCCCACAAGAGACCCAGTACTTC. It specifies CASSETIAGPQETQYF. The entire variable domain, with the rest obtained from reference TRBV25-1 and TRBJ2-5, is as follows: EADIYQTPRYLVIGTGKKITLECSQTMGHDKMYWYQQDPGMELHLIHYSYGVNSTEKGDLSSESTVSRIRTEHFPLTLESARPSHTSQYLCASSETIAGPQETQYFGPGTRLLVL.

This chain uses TRBV29-1 with TRBJ1-1; D perhaps matches TRBD1 (6 bases). Trimming cost V 1 base and J 4 bases, with 13 bases left between them. CDR3 size: 14 residues. CDR1 is SQVTM, CDR2 ANQGSEA, per germline. The CDR3 is CSVEATGLGTEAFF. DNA for the CDR3: TGCAGCGTTGAAGCTACAGGGTTGGGCACTGAAGCTTTCTTT. Using reference TRBV29-1 and TRBJ1-1 for the parts outside the CDR3, the full variable domain is SAVISQKPSRDICQRGTSLTIQCQVDSQVTMMFWYRQQPGQSLTLIATANQGSEATYESGFVIDKFPISRPNLTFSTLTVSNMSPEDSSIYLCSVEATGLGTEAFFGQGTRLTVV.

The V and J genes are TRBV9 and TRBJ1-1; tentative D call: TRBD1 (6 bases). Germline CDR1 SGDLS, CDR2 YYNGEE. V was cut by 3 bases and J by 4 bases, with 13 bases left in between. The CDR3 is made up of 14 amino acids. This CDR3 is CASSATGVSTEAFF. In DNA, the CDR3 is TGTGCCAGCAGCGCGACAGGAGTAAGCACTGAAGCTTTCTTT.

The chain recombines TRBV9 with TRBJ1-2, with 12 nucleotides matching TRBD1. The CDR3 totals 14 residues. Germline V lookup: CDR1 SGDLS, CDR2 YYNGEE. V dropped 0 bases and J dropped 7; count of bases not matched to a gene: 1. The CDR3 DNA sequence: TGTGCCAGCAGCGTAGAGGGACAGGGGGCTGGCTACACCTTC. Its translation: CASSVEGQGAGYTF.

The chain has TRBV9 and TRBJ2-2; no clear D. Trimming shortened V by 6 bases and J by 2 bases, and 14 bases separated the two germline ends. Germline assignment: CDR1 SGDLS and CDR2 YYNGEE. CDR3 size: 15 residues. CDR3 protein: CASKSGTSNTGELFF. The CDR3 DNA sequence: TGTGCCAGCAAGTCAGGTACCTCAAACACCGGGGAGCTGTTTTTT.

V is TRBV24-1 and J is TRBJ2-5; 7 nucleotides align to TRBD1. V gave up 3 bases and J gave up 0 bases; unmatched junction bases: 6. The germline V gene encodes CDR1 KGHDR and CDR2 SFDVKD. The CDR3 contains 16 residues. The CDR3 protein is CATSDPRDSHQETQYF. The DNA of the CDR3 is TGTGCCACCAGTGATCCCCGGGACAGTCACCAAGAGACCCAGTACTTC.

V is TRBV7-6 and J is TRBJ1-3; a weak D match, TRBD1 (6 bases). The V gene lost 5 bases and the J gene lost 1 base, with 15 bases spanning the gap. This CDR3 spans 16 amino acids. CDR1 is SGHVS, CDR2 FNYEAQ, per germline. The CDR3: CASSPRGGDSGNTIYF. For the CDR3, the DNA is TGTGCCAGCAGCCCCCGAGGGGGGGATTCTGGAAACACCATATATTTT.

This sequence joins TRBV6-5 and TRBJ2-7; D is unresolved. Per germline, CDR1 MNHEY and CDR2 SVGAGI. V dropped 6 bases and J dropped 2 bases, with 11 bases sitting between them. The CDR3 is 13 residues long. The CDR3 reads CASRRKRAYEQYF. Written as DNA, the CDR3 is TGTGCCAGCAGGCGTAAGAGAGCCTACGAGCAGTACTTC.

The rearrangement joins TRBV6-2 or TRBV6-3 to TRBJ2-1; 7 bases agree with TRBD1. The CDR3 extends over 15 amino acids. From germline, CDR1 is MNHEY and CDR2 SVGEGT. With V trimmed by 5 bases and J by 0 bases, 4 bases remained unmatched. The CDR3 protein is CASSLTGSSYNEQFF. The CDR3 DNA is TGTGCCAGCAGTCTGACAGGGAGCTCCTACAATGAGCAGTTCTTC.

This chain connects TRBV10-1 to TRBJ1-3; D gene ambiguous. The CDR3 length is 16 residues. V lost 2 bases, J lost 3 bases, and 14 bases lay in between. Germline V gene lookup returns CDR1 WNHNN and CDR2 SYGVQD (reference sequence). CDR3 region: CASSETTSPIGNTIYF. The CDR3 DNA reads as TGCGCCAGCAGTGAGACCACCAGTCCCATTGGAAACACCATATATTTT.

V is TRBV3-1 (or the pseudogene TRBV3-2) and J is TRBJ2-3, with TRBD2 matching over 8 bases. CDR1 is LGHDT, CDR2 YNNKEL, per germline (reference sequence). V shed 1 base, J shed 3 bases, and the junction held 12 bases outside the gene matches. The CDR3 extends over 18 amino acids. CDR3 sequence (DNA): TGTGCCAGCAGCCAAGGAATTGGAGCGGGAGAACGTACAGATACGCAGTATTTT. The encoded protein is CASSQGIGAGERTDTQYF.

V and J are TRBV19 and TRBJ2-1, with 11 bases matching TRBD2. Unmatched junction bases numbered 18, after V lost 5 bases and J lost 15 bases. The CDR3 spans 16 residues. Germline-derived CDR1 and CDR2 are LNHDA and SQIVND (reference sequence). The CDR3 DNA reads TGTGCCAGTAGTGAAAGGCTAGCGGGAGGTTGGTCATATCGGTTCTTC. The encoded protein is CASSERLAGGWSYRFF.

The chain has TRBV18 and TRBJ2-2; D possibly corresponds to TRBD1 (6 bases). The germline gives CDR1 KGHSH, CDR2 LQKENI. This CDR3 comprises 13 residues. Trimming left V 6 bases short and J 2 bases short, with 7 bases between. Written as DNA, the CDR3 is TGTGCCAGCTCCGGGACAAACACCGGGGAGCTGTTTTTT. Its translation: CASSGTNTGELFF.

A remark on this clone: Distinct nucleotide sequences in the sample also encode this CDR3. V is TRBV25-1 and J is TRBJ1-1; D gene unclear. Trimming left V 2 bases short and J 2 bases short, with 6 bases between. Germline-derived CDR1 and CDR2 are MGHDK and SYGVNS. The length of the CDR3 is 13 residues. DNA for the CDR3: TGTGCCAGCAGTGAAGGGCGAAACACTGAAGCTTTCTTT. Translation gives CASSEGRNTEAFF.

Notes on this clone: The same CDR3 is also encoded by other DNA sequences in this sample. CDR3 residues: CASSLRLAGSYNEQFF. The CDR3 bases are TGTGCCAGCAGCCTTAGACTAGCGGGGTCCTACAATGAGCAGTTCTTC. The chain joins TRBV14 to TRBJ2-1; 11 nucleotides agree with TRBD2. This CDR3 spans 16 amino acids. Germline values: CDR1 SGHDN, CDR2 FVKESK. V lost 4 bases, J lost 1 base, and 3 bases stayed unmatched. Full variable domain (remainder filled in from reference TRBV14 and TRBJ2-1): EAGVTQFPSHSVIEKGQTVTLRCDPISGHDNLYWYRRVMGKEIKFLLHFVKESKQDESGMPNNRFLAERTGGTYSTLKVQPAELEDSGVYFCASSLRLAGSYNEQFFGPGTRLTVL.

This clone was counted between two and nine times. The CDR3 reads CATTPGQVYGYTF. Here the CDR3 DNA reads TGTGCCACCACCCCGGGACAGGTCTATGGCTACACCTTC. This chain connects TRBV19 to TRBJ1-2, with 8 bases lining up with TRBD1. CDR3 length equals 13 residues. CDR1 and CDR2 (germline): LNHDA, SQIVND (reference sequence). V was pared by 10 bases and J by 4 bases, with 8 bases of the junction left unmatched. Together with reference TRBV19 and TRBJ1-2, the CDR3 gives the full variable domain: DGGITQSPKYLFRKEGQNVTLSCEQNLNHDAMYWYRQDPGQGLRLIYYSQIVNDFQKGDIAEGYSVSREKKESFPLTVTSAQKNPTAFYLCATTPGQVYGYTFGSGTRLTVV.

This chain joins TRBV27 and TRBJ2-1; 11 positions agree with TRBD2. CDR3 length: 14 amino acids. The J segment lost 8 bases and the V segment lost 6 bases, leaving 6 bases of the junction unmatched. Per germline, CDR1 MNHEY and CDR2 SMNVEV (reference sequence). The CDR3 sequence: CASRYSGGAHEQFF. The CDR3 DNA is TGTGCCAGCAGATATAGCGGGGGGGCCCATGAGCAGTTCTTC.

V usage is TRBV28 and J usage is TRBJ1-5, with a tentative D call TRBD1 (6 bases). CDR1 and CDR2 from the germline V gene are MDHEN and SYDVKM. The V end was cut by 6 bases, the J end by 2 bases, with 17 bases between. The CDR3 is 16 amino acids. The CDR3 sequence: CASRHRGGTGNQPQHF. The CDR3 coding sequence is TGTGCCAGCAGACATAGGGGGGGTACGGGCAATCAGCCCCAGCATTTT.

The DNA for the CDR3 is TGTGCCAGCAGCTTTGGGACTAACTACAATGAGCAGTTCTTC. This sequence encodes CASSFGTNYNEQFF. J is TRBJ2-1 and V is TRBV7-2; the match to TRBD2 covers 7 bases. The ends lost 3 bases at V and 3 bases at J; junction bases unmatched: 2. The CDR3 contains 14 residues. Germline loops: CDR1 SGHTA, CDR2 FQGNSA.

This clone has just one count. The gene calls are TRBV12-3 or TRBV12-4 and TRBJ1-5; 7 nucleotides agree with TRBD1. This CDR3 comprises 13 residues. With V trimmed by 2 bases and J by 5 bases, 0 bases remained unmatched. The CDR3 loop reads CASSLTGDQPQHF. As DNA, the CDR3 is TGTGCCAGCAGTTTAACAGGGGATCAGCCCCAGCATTTT.

This chain uses TRBV7-8 with TRBJ2-5; D ambiguous. The V end was cut by 5 bases, the J end by 5 bases, with 9 bases between. The CDR3 runs to 12 residues. CDR1 and CDR2 from the germline V gene are SGHVS and FQNEAQ. CDR3 in DNA: TGTGCCAGCAGCCTCCCCCGGGAGACCCAGTACTTC. It codes for CASSLPRETQYF. Full variable domain (remainder filled in from reference TRBV7-8 and TRBJ2-5): GAGVSQSPRYKVAKRGQDVALRCDPISGHVSLFWYQQALGQGPEFLTYFQNEAQLDKSGLPSDRFFAERPEGSVSTLKIQRTQQEDSAVYLCASSLPRETQYFGPGTRLLVL.

This rearrangement joins TRBV27 to TRBJ2-6; 11 positions match TRBD2. The CDR3 sequence is 19 residues long. J lost 4 bases, V lost 4 bases, and 12 bases had no gene match. Per the germline V gene, CDR1 is MNHEY and CDR2 is SMNVEV (reference sequence). The CDR3 coding sequence is TGTGCCAGCAGTTCCCCGGCGATAGCGGGAGGGACAGGGGCCAACGTCCTGACTTTC. As protein: CASSSPAIAGGTGANVLTF.

The chain combines TRBV2 with TRBJ1-4; maybe TRBD1 (5 bases). Per germline, CDR1 SNHLY and CDR2 FYNNEI. The ends were cut back, 8 bases at V and 0 bases at J, with 10 bases in the middle. CDR3 length equals 14 residues. Written as DNA, the CDR3 is TGTGCCAGCGACAGAAGGGCAACTAATGAAAAACTGTTTTTT. It encodes CASDRRATNEKLFF.

The V call is TRBV27, the J call TRBJ1-6; 10 positions match TRBD1. Germline values: CDR1 MNHEY, CDR2 SMNVEV (reference sequence). This CDR3 comprises 15 residues. The J segment lost 6 bases and the V segment lost 10 bases, leaving 9 bases of the junction unmatched. In nucleotides, the CDR3 is TGTGCCACCCGGATCGACAGGGGGCTTAATTCACCCCTCCACTTT. Amino acid sequence: CATRIDRGLNSPLHF.

The chain has TRBV5-1 and TRBJ2-3; 11 nucleotides line up with TRBD2. The length of the CDR3 is 16 residues. CDR1 is SGHRS, CDR2 YFSETQ, per germline. V dropped 0 bases and J dropped 1; count of bases not matched to a gene: 1. CDR3 DNA: TGCGCCAGCAGCTTGGCGACTAGCGGGGGCACAGATACGCAGTATTTT. Its translation: CASSLATSGGTDTQYF.

J is TRBJ1-1 and V is TRBV7-9; D may be TRBD1 (5 bases). V gave up 1 base and J gave up 0 bases, with 6 bases separating them. The length of the CDR3 is 14 residues. CDR1 is SEHNR, CDR2 FQNEAQ, per germline (reference sequence). The CDR3 DNA reads as TGTGCCAGCAGCTTAGGACAGTTGAACACTGAAGCTTTCTTT. It translates to CASSLGQLNTEAFF.